The T cell receptor (beta chain) described here comes from a study of blood T cell repertoires in COVID-19. Whole-study context: Specimens from acute and convalescent COVID-19 originated in the United States, Italy and Spain. PBMCs, B-cell-depleted T cells, or T cells provided the cDNA or gDNA that made up the material.

Participants were aged about 18 to 90 years, lived in under 30 US areas, and enrolled virtually. Cohorts were assigned according to the clinical history that participants reported. Assay: immunoSEQ multiplex PCR; the TCRdb copy retains only in-frame clones and omits some. The data show roughly 400,000 clones, with 90% to 95% seen just once and more than 0.85% held by the top ten. The length of the CDR3 is 17 residues. Germline CDR1 SGHNT, CDR2 YENEEA. V lost 4 bases to trimming and J lost 7 bases, with 22 bases between them. Only one count was recorded for this clone. The chain is built from TRBV11-3 and TRBJ1-4; D not certain. The clonotype comes from a woman between 40 and 55 years old who had been exposed to COVID-19. Sequencing was done on a sample of PBMCs or T cells enriched from blood (not recorded which). The CDR3 nucleotides read TGTGCCAGCAGCTCCGGGATGATAGTGATGAACTCTGAAAAACTGTTTTTT. Its translation is CASSSGMIVMNSEKLFF.